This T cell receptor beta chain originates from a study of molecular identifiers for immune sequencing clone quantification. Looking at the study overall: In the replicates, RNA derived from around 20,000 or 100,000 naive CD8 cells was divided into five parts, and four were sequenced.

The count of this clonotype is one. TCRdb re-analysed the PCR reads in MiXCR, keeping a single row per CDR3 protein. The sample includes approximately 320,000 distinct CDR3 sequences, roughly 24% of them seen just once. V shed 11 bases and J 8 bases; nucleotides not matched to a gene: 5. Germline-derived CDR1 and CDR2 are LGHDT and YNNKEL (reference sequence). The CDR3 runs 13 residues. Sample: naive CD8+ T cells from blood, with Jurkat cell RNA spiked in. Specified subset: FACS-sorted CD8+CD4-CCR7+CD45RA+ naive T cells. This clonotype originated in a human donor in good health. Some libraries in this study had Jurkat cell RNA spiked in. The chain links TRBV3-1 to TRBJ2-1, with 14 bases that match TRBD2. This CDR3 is CAGGLAGGDEQFF. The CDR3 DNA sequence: TGTGCCGGTGGACTAGCGGGGGGCGATGAGCAGTTCTTC.